A single sample gave rise to the 31 T cell receptor beta chains below, sequenced in a study of blood T cell repertoires in COVID-19. The repertoire was sequenced with immunoSEQ multiplex PCR; TCRdb's copy has only in-frame clones and lacks some. The sample has more than 85,000 clones, more than 90% seen once. Sequenced sample: peripheral blood. All receptors come from a man aged 65 to 85 with acute or convalescent COVID-19.

The genes are TRBV27 and TRBJ2-1; D possibly corresponds to TRBD2 (6 bases). V shed 9 bases and J shed 7 bases, with 16 bases lying between them. The CDR3 spans 13 residues. CDR1 and CDR2 from the germline V gene are MNHEY and SMNVEV (reference sequence). CDR3 nucleotide sequence: TGTGCCAGTACTTATCGGGGGAGAAATGAGCAGTTCTTC. Protein product: CASTYRGRNEQFF.

The chain links TRBV5-4 to TRBJ2-7; a possible D gene is TRBD2 (5 bases). The CDR3 runs 13 residues. V was trimmed by 4 bases and J by 3 bases, leaving 11 bases between them. Per the germline V gene, CDR1 is SGHNT and CDR2 is YYREEE (reference sequence). CDR3 nucleotide sequence: TGTGCCAGCAGCCCCAGAGGGATCTACGAGCAGTACTTC. This encodes CASSPRGIYEQYF.

The rearrangement joins TRBV5-1 to TRBJ2-5, with D perhaps TRBD1 (6 bases). Between the trimmed V and J ends, which lost 0 bases and 5 bases, there was a span of 14 bases. The germline V gene has CDR1 SGHRS and CDR2 YFSETQ. The CDR3 totals 15 residues. CDR3 region: CASSLVQGIGETQYF. The CDR3 DNA sequence: TGCGCCAGCAGCTTGGTACAGGGAATAGGGGAGACCCAGTACTTC.

This clone has just one count. The V gene is TRBV3-1 (or the pseudogene TRBV3-2), the J gene TRBJ2-7; 10 nucleotides line up with TRBD1. The CDR3 loop spans 14 amino acids. Trimming removed 4 bases from V and 3 bases from J; junction bases left unmatched: 3. Germline CDR1 and CDR2: LGHDT and YNNKEL (reference sequence). The CDR3 region has the DNA TGTGCCAGCAGCCCGACAGGGGGCTACTACGAGCAGTACTTC. Translated: CASSPTGGYYEQYF.

The rearrangement links TRBV29-1 to TRBJ1-2; D possibly corresponds to TRBD1 (6 bases). CDR3 length equals 12 residues. Germline lookup yields CDR1 SQVTM and CDR2 ANQGSEA. Trimming left V 3 bases short and J 7 bases short, with 12 bases between. The CDR3 region has the DNA TGCAGCGTTGAGGGCAGGGGCTCTGGCTACACCTTC. It specifies CSVEGRGSGYTF.

J is TRBJ1-2 and V is TRBV6-5; D possibly corresponds to TRBD1 (6 bases). V lost 2 bases and J lost 5, with 15 bases in between. Germline CDR1 MNHEY, CDR2 SVGAGI. The CDR3 has 15 amino acids. The chain's CDR3 is CASSYAQQGPYGYTF. The DNA of the CDR3 is TGTGCCAGCAGTTACGCCCAACAGGGCCCGTATGGCTACACCTTC.

This clone has just one count. V gene TRBV5-1 combines with J gene TRBJ2-5, with a tentative D call TRBD1 (5 bases). CDR3 length: 15 residues. Germline V CDR1 and CDR2: SGHRS, YFSETQ. The V and J ends lost 0 bases and 5 bases respectively, with 14 bases between them. The DNA of the CDR3 is TGCGCCAGCAGCTTGGGGGTGGCTTCAGGGGAGACCCAGTACTTC. Translated: CASSLGVASGETQYF.

The V call is TRBV4-3, the J call TRBJ1-6, with a weak D call TRBD1 (5 bases). The germline V gene has CDR1 LGHNA and CDR2 YSLEER. Trimming took 2 bases from V and 5 from J, leaving 13 bases between them. The CDR3 totals 16 residues. CDR3 bases: TGCGCCAGCAGCCAACCCTGGACAACGAATAATTCACCCCTCCACTTT. It translates to CASSQPWTTNNSPLHF.

This clone was recorded once. This chain uses TRBV3-1 (or the pseudogene TRBV3-2) with TRBJ1-6, with TRBD1 identical over 8 bases. Per germline, CDR1 LGHDT and CDR2 YNNKEL (reference sequence). Losses at the gene ends were 2 bases for V and 8 bases for J; bases not matched to a gene: 5. This CDR3 has 15 residues. Here the CDR3 DNA reads TGTGCCAGCAGCCAAAGACAGGGGTCGGATTCACCCCTCCACTTT. It codes for CASSQRQGSDSPLHF.

The V call is TRBV28, the J call TRBJ1-4; D remains unclear. Trimming stripped 2 bases from V and 5 bases from J, with 6 bases between. The CDR3 runs 13 residues. Germline CDR1 is MDHEN and CDR2 is SYDVKM. CDR3 DNA: TGTGCCAGCAGTTTAGTTCTAAATGAAAAACTGTTTTTT. It yields the protein CASSLVLNEKLFF.

This clone was observed a single time. The chain uses TRBV5-4 and TRBJ2-3; 11 bases are shared with TRBD2. Germline values: CDR1 SGHNT, CDR2 YYREEE (reference sequence). This CDR3 spans 13 amino acids. V gave up 6 bases and J gave up 6 bases; unmatched junction bases: 3. CDR3 nucleotide sequence: TGTGCCAGCAAGACTAGCGGGGTGGATACGCAGTATTTT. Amino acids: CASKTSGVDTQYF.

V usage is TRBV6-5 and J usage is TRBJ2-4, with a weak D call TRBD1 (6 bases). From germline, CDR1 is MNHEY and CDR2 SVGAGI. The length of the CDR3 is 16 residues. V was shortened by 0 bases and J by 8 bases, with 17 bases between the two germline ends. The CDR3 sequence is CASSYSYRVGADIQYF. Here the CDR3 DNA reads TGTGCCAGCAGTTACTCGTACAGGGTTGGGGCGGACATTCAGTACTTC.

CDR3 coding DNA: TGTGCCAGTAGGGGACAGGGGTCCGGAAACACCATATATTTT. This gives the protein CASRGQGSGNTIYF. This chain joins TRBV19 and TRBJ1-3; 10 nucleotides line up with TRBD1. Losses at the gene ends were 6 bases for V and 4 bases for J; bases not matched to a gene: 3. The V gene's germline CDR1 is LNHDA and CDR2 SQIVND (reference sequence). The CDR3 runs 14 residues.

This sequence joins TRBV27 and TRBJ2-5, with TRBD2 as a possible D gene (6 bases). Trimming removed 3 bases from V and 2 bases from J, with 10 bases in between. CDR3 length: 14 residues. CDR1 and CDR2 from the germline V gene are MNHEY and SMNVEV (reference sequence). The CDR3 coding sequence is TGTGCCAGCAGTTTTAACGGGAGACAAGAGACCCAGTACTTC. It translates to CASSFNGRQETQYF.

The chain has TRBV10-3 and TRBJ1-2; 11 bases are a match to TRBD1. Germline CDR1 reads ENHRY; CDR2 reads SYGVKD. V lost 9 bases and J lost 4; bases outside the gene matches: 4. The length of the CDR3 is 13 residues. The CDR3 loop reads CAIGTGGAYGYTF. Written as DNA, the CDR3 is TGTGCCATAGGGACAGGGGGTGCCTATGGCTACACCTTC.

This chain connects TRBV27 to TRBJ1-1; 7 bases align to TRBD1. Trimming at V came to 6 bases and at J to 5 bases, leaving 9 bases not matched to a gene. Germline V gives CDR1 MNHEY, CDR2 SMNVEV (reference sequence). The CDR3 length is 14 residues. The CDR3 sequence is CASRGTVTFTEAFF. CDR3 nucleotide sequence: TGTGCCAGCAGAGGGACAGTGACGTTTACTGAAGCTTTCTTT.

The chain links TRBV28 to TRBJ2-1; 11 bases line up with TRBD2. Germline V gene lookup returns CDR1 MDHEN and CDR2 SYDVKM. Trimming took 6 bases from V and 4 from J; bases not matched to a gene: 14. The CDR3 contains 18 residues. As DNA, the CDR3 is TGTGCCAGCAGGGACATTCTTAGCGGGAGGGCAGGGTACAATGAGCAGTTCTTC. It specifies CASRDILSGRAGYNEQFF.

The rearrangement links TRBV19 to TRBJ1-6; 7 bases match TRBD1. Per germline, CDR1 LNHDA and CDR2 SQIVND (reference sequence). The CDR3 runs 15 residues. V dropped 7 bases and J dropped 6; count of bases not matched to a gene: 9. Written as DNA, the CDR3 is TGTGCCAGTACCGTGACAGGGACCCTTAATTCACCCCTCCACTTT. It translates to CASTVTGTLNSPLHF.

The genes are TRBV5-6 and TRBJ2-7; D gene ambiguous. V was pared by 4 bases and J by 6 bases, with 11 bases between. Germline V gene data show CDR1 as SGHDT and CDR2 as YYEEEE. This CDR3 comprises 12 residues. CDR3 residues: CASSPRRSEQYF. For the CDR3, the DNA is TGTGCCAGCAGCCCAAGGCGGTCCGAGCAGTACTTC.

In DNA form, the CDR3 reads TGTGCCAGCAGTTATGACAGGGGGCTCTATGGCTACACCTTC. Translation: CASSYDRGLYGYTF. This chain links TRBV6-6 with TRBJ1-2, with 10 bases matching TRBD1. The V gene's germline CDR1 is MNHNY and CDR2 SVGAGI (reference sequence). Trimming cost V 3 bases and J 4 bases; bases outside gene matches: 2. The CDR3 is made up of 14 amino acids.

J is TRBJ2-5 and V is TRBV5-1, with a weak D call TRBD1 (5 bases). The CDR3 covers 14 residues. V was shortened by 1 base and J by 3 bases, with 10 bases between the two germline ends. Germline V gene lookup returns CDR1 SGHRS and CDR2 YFSETQ. CDR3 nucleotide sequence: TGCGCCAGCAGCTTGACAGGCAAAAAAGAGACCCAGTACTTC. It yields the protein CASSLTGKKETQYF.

This clone was found once. This rearrangement joins TRBV18 to TRBJ2-3; possible D gene TRBD2, 5 bases. Trimming left V 4 bases short and J 6 bases short, with 14 bases between. Germline CDR1 KGHSH, CDR2 LQKENI. This CDR3 has 14 residues. CDR3 loop: CASSLRLAADTQYF. The CDR3 coding sequence is TGTGCCAGCTCACTTCGGCTAGCTGCTGATACGCAGTATTTT. The full variable domain, its missing parts supplied by reference TRBV18 and TRBJ2-3, is NAGVMQNPRHLVRRRGQEARLRCSPMKGHSHVYWYRQLPEEGLKFMVYLQKENIIDESGMPKERFSAEFPKEGPSILRIQQVVRGDSAAYFCASSLRLAADTQYFGPGTRLTVL.

The genes are TRBV24-1 and TRBJ2-1, with 8 bases matching TRBD2. V lost 2 bases to trimming and J lost 7 bases; unmatched junction nucleotides: 9. Germline values: CDR1 KGHDR, CDR2 SFDVKD. The length of the CDR3 is 16 residues. CDR3 in amino acids: CATSDSLAGRLNEQFF. In nucleotides, the CDR3 is TGTGCCACCAGTGATTCATTAGCGGGACGATTAAATGAGCAGTTCTTC.

This clone was seen a single time. The chain carries TRBV7-9 and TRBJ2-4; 9 bases are shared with TRBD2. Germline V gene lookup returns CDR1 SEHNR and CDR2 FQNEAQ (reference sequence). V shed 5 bases and J 2 bases; nucleotides not matched to a gene: 13. The CDR3 extends over 18 amino acids. The CDR3 bases are TGTGCCAGCAGCCCCCAGTGGCTAGCGGGATGGACCAAAAACATTCAGTACTTC. Translated, it gives CASSPQWLAGWTKNIQYF. The full variable domain, rest sourced from reference TRBV7-9 and TRBJ2-4, is DTGVSQNPRHKITKRGQNVTFRCDPISEHNRLYWYRQTLGQGPEFLTYFQNEAQLEKSRLLSDRFSAERPKGSFSTLEIQRTEQGDSAMYLCASSPQWLAGWTKNIQYFGAGTRLSVL.

The rearrangement joins TRBV6-5 to TRBJ2-5, with a tentative D call TRBD2 (6 bases). Germline CDR1 reads MNHEY; CDR2 reads SVGAGI. The CDR3 is 15 residues long. Trimming removed 3 bases from V and 1 base from J, with 12 bases in between. The CDR3 protein is CASSYYGGLQETQYF. CDR3 coding DNA: TGTGCCAGCAGTTATTACGGGGGTCTCCAAGAGACCCAGTACTTC.

The rearrangement uses TRBV18 and TRBJ2-5; D is unclear. Germline V CDR1 and CDR2: KGHSH, LQKENI. V lost 3 bases and J lost 5, with 10 bases in between. This CDR3 contains 13 residues. Written as DNA, the CDR3 is TGTGCCAGCTCACCGCCTAGTGGGGAGACCCAGTACTTC. It translates to CASSPPSGETQYF.

Note on this clone: A junction boundary mismatches the germline segment, possibly from a read error. This rearrangement joins TRBV7-7 to TRBJ1-4; D perhaps matches TRBD1 (5 bases). Looked up from germline, CDR1 is SSHAT and CDR2 is FNYEAQ (reference sequence). The CDR3 sequence is 20 residues long. CDR3 nucleotide sequence: TGTGCTAGCAGCTTAGTGGTAGGTAGGGCGGGGACTGGAGCTAATGAAAAACTGTTTTTT. Its protein is CASSLVVGRAGTGANEKLFF.

The chain uses TRBV5-1 and TRBJ2-6, with TRBD1 matching over 11 bases. The germline CDR1 and CDR2 sequences are SGHRS and YFSETQ. This CDR3 comprises 16 residues. J was trimmed by 10 bases and V by 3 bases; bases with no gene match: 9. CDR3 DNA: TGCGCCAGCAGCTCGACCGGACAGGGGGCGTTAAACGTCCTGACTTTC. It translates to CASSSTGQGALNVLTF.

The CDR3 DNA reads as TGTGCCAGCAGCTCCGGACAGGGAGGCTACACCTTC. It codes for CASSSGQGGYTF. The chain recombines TRBV9 with TRBJ1-2, with 8 nucleotides matching TRBD1. Trimming removed 4 bases from V and 8 bases from J; junction bases left unmatched: 4. Germline V gives CDR1 SGDLS, CDR2 YYNGEE. The CDR3 covers 12 residues.

This chain links TRBV10-3 with TRBJ1-3, with 11 nucleotides matching TRBD1. Trimming removed 6 bases from V and 1 base from J; junction bases left unmatched: 5. This CDR3 has 16 residues. In germline, CDR1 is ENHRY, CDR2 SYGVKD. Written as DNA, the CDR3 is TGTGCCATCAGCCCGGGACAGGGGGTTTCTGGAAACACCATATATTTT. This sequence encodes CAISPGQGVSGNTIYF.

Concerning this clone itself: A junction boundary mismatches the germline segment, possibly from a read error. The chain uses TRBV5-5 and TRBJ2-7; 10 positions agree with TRBD2. CDR1 SGHKS and CDR2 YYEKEE come from the germline V gene (reference sequence). CDR3 size: 13 residues. The CDR3 loop is CATSGGASYEQYF. The CDR3 DNA reads TGTGCCACCAGCGGGGGGGCGTCCTACGAGCAGTACTTC.